This T cell receptor beta chain emerged from a study of cytomegalovirus exposure and HLA in healthy donors. Study context: Earlier, roughly 120 million unique TCR beta sequences were recovered from about 200 million T cells by an analysis.

V lost 5 bases, J lost 4 bases, and 11 bases lay in between. The CDR3 length is 14 residues. Germline CDR1 is MNHNS and CDR2 is SASEGT. Vbeta (60) and Jbeta (13) primers were used in the PCR. Sequencing was performed with immunoSEQ multiplex PCR; in TCRdb, only in-frame clones are kept and a portion is missing. This sample contains fewer than 200,000 clones. The sample consisted of PBMCs. The rearrangement joins TRBV6-1 to TRBJ2-2, with a tentative D call TRBD1 (5 bases). This sequence was found in a man aged 25-40 years in good health and CMV-seronegative. CDR3 sequence reads: CASSSSQGTGELFF. The CDR3 coding sequence is TGTGCCAGCAGTTCCAGTCAGGGCACCGGGGAGCTGTTTTTT.